This T cell receptor beta chain was captured by sequencing in a study of cytomegalovirus exposure and HLA in healthy donors. The PCR had 60 Vbeta and 13 Jbeta primers. The method was immunoSEQ multiplex PCR; TCRdb's version includes in-frame clones alone and lacks a portion of them. The data hold some 220,000 clones, with roughly 73% observed a single time. Regarding the study as a whole: The authors considered a cluster of highly shared sequence variants likely to be a sequencing artifact. In a later analysis, productive TCRs from donors in an Asian-associated ancestry cluster reportedly carried fewer N-insertions than the cohort mean.

Nominally healthy donors provided the samples, though records likely missed some immune exposures. Remarks on this clone: The antigen remains undetermined.

Germline loops: CDR1 MNHEY, CDR2 SMNVEV (reference sequence). V was clipped by 1 base and J by 1 base, with 10 bases between them. This CDR3 has 15 residues. V is TRBV27 and J is TRBJ1-1, with D hard to call. The sequence came from a boy between 10 and 17 years old in good health and CMV-seronegative. The source material was PBMCs. CDR3 residues: CASSLFGRGNTEAFF. The CDR3 bases are TGTGCCAGCAGTTTATTTGGGCGGGGGAACACTGAAGCTTTCTTT.